The 11 T cell receptor beta chains given below trace back to one sample, sequenced in a study of T-cell memory formation after mild COVID-19 (dated by TCRdb to about 2021). Library prep was done by 5' RACE. The instrument given in TCRdb is Illumina NovaSeq 6000. TCRdb trimmed the raw reads at Q25, called clones with MiXCR and kept productive beta chains. Records with the same CDR3 protein are collapsed into one entry carrying the most frequent genes and DNA. A total of 110,000 or so distinct CDR3 sequences appear in this sample, approximately 21% of them only once. The top ten clonotypes cover roughly two fifths of the sample. Sequencing was done on a sample of PBMCs or a T cell subset sorted from them (not recorded which). These TCRs come from a man between 18 and 35 years old who had mild COVID-19 (a few samples of this study predate the infection). The sample titles of this study are shuffled in the database, so cell type and time point are left out; the donor was told from shared clones.

The chain employs TRBV9 and TRBJ2-1; a possible D gene is TRBD1 (6 bases). The V end lost 0 bases, the J end lost 4 bases, and 8 bases lay between the germline ends. The CDR3 is made up of 14 amino acids. Per the germline V gene, CDR1 is SGDLS and CDR2 is YYNGEE. This chain's CDR3 is CASSVGQDYNEQFF. The DNA for the CDR3 is TGTGCCAGCAGCGTAGGACAGGATTACAATGAGCAGTTCTTC.

This clonotype was seen only a few times. DNA of the CDR3: TGTGCCAGCAGTAGACTAGCGGGGGGGCCAATAGAGACCCAGTACTTC. It encodes CASSRLAGGPIETQYF. This chain uses TRBV6-5 with TRBJ2-5; 14 positions agree with TRBD2. This CDR3 has 16 amino acids. Unmatched junction bases numbered 6, after V lost 5 bases and J lost 4 bases. Germline CDR1 MNHEY, CDR2 SVGAGI.

The J gene is TRBJ1-1, the V gene TRBV6-2 or TRBV6-3; no clear D. This CDR3 is built from 11 residues. CDR1 MNHEY and CDR2 SVGEGT come from the germline V gene. With 10 bases removed from V and 0 bases from J, the gap between germline ends came to 6 bases. The CDR3 DNA follows: TGTGCCACCCGTATGAACACTGAAGCTTTCTTT. Its translation: CATRMNTEAFF.

This clonotype was seen a few times. The V gene is TRBV14, the J gene TRBJ2-1, with a possible D match to TRBD2 (5 bases). The CDR3 is 14 residues long. The germline V gene encodes CDR1 SGHDN and CDR2 FVKESK. Trimming shortened V by 1 base and J by 8 bases, and 12 bases separated the two germline ends. The CDR3 protein is CASSQAPGGYEQFF. In nucleotides, the CDR3 is TGTGCCAGCAGCCAAGCCCCCGGAGGATATGAGCAGTTCTTC.

V usage is TRBV12-3 or TRBV12-4 and J usage is TRBJ2-3; 7 bases are a match to TRBD1. There are 13 residues in the CDR3. Germline trimming cut 6 bases from V and 6 bases from J; bases unmatched to any gene: 6. The CDR3 protein is CASSWDRGDTQYF. The CDR3 DNA reads TGTGCCAGCAGCTGGGACAGAGGGGATACGCAGTATTTT.

This clonotype has only a few counts. The chain joins TRBV11-2 to TRBJ2-7; TRBD1 matches 8 bases. Germline V lookup: CDR1 SGHAT, CDR2 FQNNGV. The CDR3 is 14 amino acids. The V segment lost 5 bases and the J segment 5 bases; nucleotides outside the gene matches: 8. The CDR3, as DNA: TGTGCCAGCAGCCCCGGGACAGGACGTAACGAGCAGTACTTC. Its translation is CASSPGTGRNEQYF.

This clonotype came up a few times. This chain connects TRBV24-1 to TRBJ2-1, with D maybe TRBD2 (7 bases). This CDR3 has 17 residues. Germline CDR1 and CDR2: KGHDR and SFDVKD. The V and J ends lost 4 bases and 2 bases respectively, with 17 bases between them. CDR3 DNA: TGTGCCACCAGTGACCAACAGGCGGGGGACACCTACAATGAGCAGTTCTTC. The encoded protein is CATSDQQAGDTYNEQFF.

The CDR3 spells CASSLSQATLQETQYF. DNA of the CDR3: TGCGCCAGCAGCTTGTCACAGGCCACTCTCCAAGAGACCCAGTACTTC. The rearrangement uses TRBV5-1 and TRBJ2-5, with D possibly matching TRBD1 (5 bases). V lost 1 base and J 1 base, leaving 14 bases between the germline ends. This CDR3 contains 16 residues. Germline CDR1 and CDR2: SGHRS and YFSETQ.

For the CDR3, the DNA is TGTGCCAGCAGCCGCAGGGGGGGGGAGCAGTACTTC. It encodes CASSRRGGEQYF. The chain is built from TRBV9 and TRBJ2-7; D tentatively reads TRBD1 or TRBD2 (7 bases each). The CDR3 contains 12 residues. Germline lookup yields CDR1 SGDLS and CDR2 YYNGEE. Trimming stripped 4 bases from V and 7 bases from J, with 12 bases between.

V is TRBV6-5 and J is TRBJ1-1; D remains unclear. There are 12 residues in the CDR3. Trimming pared 5 bases from V and 7 bases from J, leaving 11 bases between. Germline V CDR1 and CDR2: MNHEY, SVGAGI. CDR3 DNA sequence: TGTGCCAGCAGTCTCATCGGAGGTGAAGCTTTCTTT. Translation: CASSLIGGEAFF.

This clonotype came up many times. This rearrangement joins TRBV4-3 to TRBJ2-3; D remains unclear. Deletions cut 0 bases from V and 2 bases from J, with 6 bases between. CDR1 is LGHNA, CDR2 YSLEER, per germline. The CDR3 is 14 amino acids. In nucleotides, the CDR3 is TGCGCCAGCAGCCAAGATCCGGACACAGATACGCAGTATTTT. Translation gives CASSQDPDTDTQYF.